Sequencing of this T cell receptor beta chain was carried out in a study of identical twins. Study outcomes and limitations: Where beta out-of-frame sequences were concerned, excess twin sharing was weaker.

There were only healthy Caucasians among the donors. TCRdb reanalysed the 5' RACE reads using MiXCR and keeps one entry per CDR3 protein. The table lists about 240,000 distinct CDR3 sequences, about 10% of them singletons. This clonotype occurred many times. The antigen is undetermined. V gave up 1 base and J gave up 8 bases, with 12 bases separating them. This CDR3 has 14 residues. Per germline, CDR1 SGHTA and CDR2 FQGNSA. The receptor's source is a man aged 45-60 years in good health. The chain recombines TRBV7-2 with TRBJ2-1, with D possibly TRBD2 on 5 matching bases. Sequencing was done on a sample of memory T cells sorted from blood. DNA of the CDR3: TGTGCCAGCAGCTTAGGAATTACGGGGTATGAGCAGTTCTTC. Protein: CASSLGITGYEQFF.